This TCR beta chain comes out of a study of cytomegalovirus exposure and HLA in healthy donors. Concerning this clone itself: What it binds is not known.

It was with 60 Vbeta and 13 Jbeta primers that the PCR ran. Repertoires were generated with immunoSEQ multiplex PCR, while TCRdb's copy carries only in-frame clones and drops some. The sample carries about 160,000 clones, approximately 81% recorded once. V was pared by 0 bases and J by 6 bases, with 7 bases of the junction left unmatched. Germline values: CDR1 SQVTM, CDR2 ANQGSEA. This CDR3 region has 16 residues. Regarding the study as a whole: Reportedly, cytomegalovirus status was diagnosed with high sensitivity and specificity. For TCR beta chains, V- and J-gene trimming was later linked to a missense DCLRE1C variant. A later analysis linked around 17,000 TCR beta sequences to HLA alleles at 0.05 false discovery rate.

Sequences were obtained from PBMCs. V is TRBV29-1 and J is TRBJ2-2; 10 nucleotides match TRBD2. The sequence was collected from a young man in good health and CMV-seronegative. The CDR3 loop reads CSVEEGLAGVAGELFF. Written as DNA, the CDR3 is TGCAGCGTTGAAGAGGGTCTAGCGGGAGTGGCCGGGGAGCTGTTTTTT.